Listed here are 5 T cell receptor beta chains from one sample, sequenced in a study of post-analysis software for immune sequencing data. Study-wide results and caveats: Four or five TRBV segments (TRBV5-6, TRBV5-1 and TRBV20-1 among them) occurred more frequently in patients than in controls.

Their antigens remain unidentified. Tagging with unique molecular identifiers was a feature of the TCR beta cDNA libraries. TCRdb passed the PCR reads through MiXCR, listing each CDR3 protein once. The sample has hundreds of thousands of distinct CDR3 sequences, approximately 46% seen once; the top ten hold 12%. Sequencing was carried out using blood. The receptors were gathered from a girl aged 5-17 years with multiple sclerosis.

This clonotype appeared a few times. The chain employs TRBV28 and TRBJ2-7, with TRBD1 identical over 9 bases. The CDR3 totals 16 residues. V lost 4 bases, J lost 3 bases, and 10 bases stayed unmatched. Germline CDR1 and CDR2: MDHEN and SYDVKM. The DNA for the CDR3 is TGTGCCAGCAGTTCACAGGTCACAGGGGGCGACTACGAGCAGTACTTC. Translated, it gives CASSSQVTGGDYEQYF.

The chain has TRBV29-1 and TRBJ2-7; D is ambiguous. V was pared by 4 bases and J by 4 bases, with 14 bases between. CDR3 length: 13 residues. Germline lookup yields CDR1 SQVTM and CDR2 ANQGSEA. CDR3 loop: CSVVMGTYYEQYF. Here the CDR3 DNA reads TGCAGCGTTGTGATGGGTACCTATTACGAGCAGTACTTC.

The J gene is TRBJ2-1, the V gene TRBV20-1; TRBD2 agrees at 15 bases. V lost 0 bases, J lost 5 bases, and 8 bases stayed unmatched. There are 18 residues in the CDR3. Germline values: CDR1 DFQATT, CDR2 SNEGSKA (reference sequence). The DNA for the CDR3 is TGCAGTGCTAGAGATCGCGGACTAGCGGGAGGGCCTGACAATGAGCAGTTCTTC. Residues: CSARDRGLAGGPDNEQFF.

Remarks on this clonotype: Germline and junction disagree at one end, which may indicate a read error. This sequence joins TRBV6-1 and TRBJ2-6, with D perhaps TRBD1 or TRBD2 (6 bases each). Germline values: CDR1 MNHNS, CDR2 SASEGT. The CDR3 is 19 residues long. CDR3 residues: CASRGGTGRLSLGANVRTF. CDR3 sequence (DNA): TGTGCCAGCAGGGGAGGAACAGGGCGGCTTTCTCTGGGGGCCAACGTCCGGACTTTC.

The chain joins TRBV24-1 to TRBJ2-5; D unresolved. CDR1 is KGHDR and CDR2 is SFDVKD in the germline V gene. The CDR3 loop spans 14 amino acids. Trimming shortened V by 0 bases and J by 5 bases, and 9 bases separated the two germline ends. The DNA for the CDR3 is TGTGCCACCAGTGATTTGCTCGACGGGGAGACCCAGTACTTC. This gives the protein CATSDLLDGETQYF.